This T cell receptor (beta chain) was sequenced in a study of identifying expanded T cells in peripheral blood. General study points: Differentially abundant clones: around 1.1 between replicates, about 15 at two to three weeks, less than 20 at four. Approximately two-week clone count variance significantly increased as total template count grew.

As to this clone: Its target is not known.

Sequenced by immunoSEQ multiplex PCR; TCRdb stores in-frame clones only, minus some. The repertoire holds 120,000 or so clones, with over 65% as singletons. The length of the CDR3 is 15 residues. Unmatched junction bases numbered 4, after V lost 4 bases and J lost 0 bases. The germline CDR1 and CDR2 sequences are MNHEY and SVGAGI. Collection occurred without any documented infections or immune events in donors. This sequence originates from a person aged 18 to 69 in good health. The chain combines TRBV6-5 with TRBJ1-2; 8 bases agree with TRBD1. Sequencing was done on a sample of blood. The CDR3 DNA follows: TGTGCCAGCAGTTGGGGGACAGGAGCTAACTATGGCTACACCTTC. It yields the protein CASSWGTGANYGYTF.